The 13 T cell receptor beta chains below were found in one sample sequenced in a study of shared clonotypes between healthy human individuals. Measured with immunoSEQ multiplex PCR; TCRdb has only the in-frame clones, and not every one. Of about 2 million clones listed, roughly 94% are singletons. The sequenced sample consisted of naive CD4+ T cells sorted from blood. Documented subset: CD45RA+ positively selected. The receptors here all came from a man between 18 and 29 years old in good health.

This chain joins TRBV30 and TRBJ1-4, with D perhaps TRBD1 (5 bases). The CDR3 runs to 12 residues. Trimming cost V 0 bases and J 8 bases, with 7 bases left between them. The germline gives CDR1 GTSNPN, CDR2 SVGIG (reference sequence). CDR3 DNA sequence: TGTGCCTGGAGTGTACAGGCGGAAAAACTGTTTTTT. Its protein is CAWSVQAEKLFF.

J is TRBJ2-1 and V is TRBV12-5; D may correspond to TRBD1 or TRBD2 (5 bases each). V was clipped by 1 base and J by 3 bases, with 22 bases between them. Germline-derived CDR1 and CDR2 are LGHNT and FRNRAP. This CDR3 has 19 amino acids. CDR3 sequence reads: CASGLAPTIGTVLYNEQFF. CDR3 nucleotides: TGTGCTAGTGGTTTGGCTCCTACGATCGGGACGGTCCTCTACAATGAGCAGTTCTTC.

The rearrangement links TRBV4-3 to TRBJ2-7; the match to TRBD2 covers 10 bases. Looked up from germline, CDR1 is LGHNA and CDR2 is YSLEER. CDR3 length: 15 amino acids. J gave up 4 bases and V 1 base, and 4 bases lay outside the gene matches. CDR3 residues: CASSQVLAGEYEQYF. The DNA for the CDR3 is TGCGCCAGCAGCCAAGTCCTAGCGGGAGAGTACGAGCAGTACTTC.

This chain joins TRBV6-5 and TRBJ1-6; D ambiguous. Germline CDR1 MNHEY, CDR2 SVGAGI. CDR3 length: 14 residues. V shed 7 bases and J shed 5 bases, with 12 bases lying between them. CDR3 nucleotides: TGTGCCAGCAAGTCGGAGATCGATAATTCACCCCTCCACTTT. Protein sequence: CASKSEIDNSPLHF.

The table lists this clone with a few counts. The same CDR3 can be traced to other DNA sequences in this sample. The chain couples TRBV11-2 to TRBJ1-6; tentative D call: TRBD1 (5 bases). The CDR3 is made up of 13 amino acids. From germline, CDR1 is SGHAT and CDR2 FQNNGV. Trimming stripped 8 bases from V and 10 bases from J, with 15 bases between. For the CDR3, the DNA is TGTGCCAGCCGGGAAGGGGCACACTCACCCCTCCACTTT. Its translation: CASREGAHSPLHF.

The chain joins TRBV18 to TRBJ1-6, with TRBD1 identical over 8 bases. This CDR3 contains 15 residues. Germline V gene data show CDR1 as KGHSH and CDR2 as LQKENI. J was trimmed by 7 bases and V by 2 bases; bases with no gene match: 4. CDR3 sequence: CASSPITGGNSPLHF. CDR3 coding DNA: TGTGCCAGCTCACCAATCACAGGGGGAAATTCACCCCTCCACTTT.

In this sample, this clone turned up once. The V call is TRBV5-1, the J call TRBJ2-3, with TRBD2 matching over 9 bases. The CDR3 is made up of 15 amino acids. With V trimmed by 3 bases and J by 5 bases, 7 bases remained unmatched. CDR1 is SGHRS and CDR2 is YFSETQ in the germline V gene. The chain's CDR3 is CASSSERGDIDTQYF. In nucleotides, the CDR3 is TGCGCCAGCAGCTCTGAGCGGGGGGATATAGATACGCAGTATTTT.

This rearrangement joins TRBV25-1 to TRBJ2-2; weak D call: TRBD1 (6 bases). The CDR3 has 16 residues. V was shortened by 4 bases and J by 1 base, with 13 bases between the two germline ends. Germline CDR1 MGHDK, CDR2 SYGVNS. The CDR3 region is CASSGTGTKNTGELFF. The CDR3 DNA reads TGTGCCAGCAGTGGTACCGGGACAAAGAACACCGGGGAGCTGTTTTTT. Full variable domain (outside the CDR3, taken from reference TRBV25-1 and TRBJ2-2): EADIYQTPRYLVIGTGKKITLECSQTMGHDKMYWYQQDPGMELHLIHYSYGVNSTEKGDLSSESTVSRIRTEHFPLTLESARPSHTSQYLCASSGTGTKNTGELFFGEGSRLTVL.

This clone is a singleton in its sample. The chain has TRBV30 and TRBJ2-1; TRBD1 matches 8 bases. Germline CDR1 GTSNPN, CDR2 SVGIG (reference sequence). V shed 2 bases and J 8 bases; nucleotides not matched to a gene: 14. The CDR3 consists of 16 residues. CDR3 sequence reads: CAWSYRGSAGSYEQFF. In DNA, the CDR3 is TGTGCCTGGAGTTACAGGGGGTCTGCGGGATCATATGAGCAGTTCTTC.

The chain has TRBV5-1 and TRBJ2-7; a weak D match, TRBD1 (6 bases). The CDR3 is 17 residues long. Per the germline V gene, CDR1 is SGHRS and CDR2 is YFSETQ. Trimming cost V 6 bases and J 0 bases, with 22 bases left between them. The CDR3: CASMGASGKKDSYEQYF. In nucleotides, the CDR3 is TGCGCCAGCATGGGGGCGTCAGGTAAGAAAGACTCCTACGAGCAGTACTTC.

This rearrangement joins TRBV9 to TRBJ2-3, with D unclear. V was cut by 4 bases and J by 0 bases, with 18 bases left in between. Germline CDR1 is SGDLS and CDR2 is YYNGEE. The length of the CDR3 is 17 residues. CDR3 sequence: CASSQVLGRSSTDTQYF. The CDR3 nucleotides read TGTGCCAGCAGCCAAGTTTTGGGCCGGTCTAGCACAGATACGCAGTATTTT.

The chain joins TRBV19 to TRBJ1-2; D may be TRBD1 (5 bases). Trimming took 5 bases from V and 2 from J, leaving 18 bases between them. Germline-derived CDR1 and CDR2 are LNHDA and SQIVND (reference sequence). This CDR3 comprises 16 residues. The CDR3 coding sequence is TGTGCCAGTAGTGCTTGGGACGGACCTAGAAACTATGGCTACACCTTC. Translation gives CASSAWDGPRNYGYTF.

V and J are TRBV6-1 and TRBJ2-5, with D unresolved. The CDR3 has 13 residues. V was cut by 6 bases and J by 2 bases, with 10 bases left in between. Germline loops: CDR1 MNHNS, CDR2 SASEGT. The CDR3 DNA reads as TGTGCCAGCAGGACCAGGCAGCAAGAGACCCAGTACTTC. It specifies CASRTRQQETQYF.